The T cell receptor beta chain described here comes from a study of cytomegalovirus exposure and HLA in healthy donors. General study results and limits: In a later analysis, first-cohort TCR clusters were found to tend to co-occur in the 120 validation repertoires. There were a few CMV-associated chains whose specificity for CMV antigens was confirmed in vitro. The study put under 200 TCR beta chains on its list as cytomegalovirus-associated.

This CDR3 comprises 15 residues. V dropped 6 bases and J dropped 6 bases, with 17 bases sitting between them. Germline V lookup: CDR1 MNHNS, CDR2 SASEGT. Concerning this clone: The antigen remains undetermined.

The donors were part of the validation cohort, which consisted of more than 90 subjects and was separate from the first cohort of 600 to 850 subjects. Profiling relied on immunoSEQ multiplex PCR, and the TCRdb table lists in-frame clones only, not all of them. The sample has roughly 330,000 clones, around 87% seen once; the top ten hold over 1%. The sample consisted of PBMCs. The TCR originated in a woman aged 25-40 years in good health and CMV-seropositive. The chain is built from TRBV6-1 and TRBJ1-4; D may be TRBD1 (6 bases). CDR3 in DNA: TGTGCCAGCAGGAAGCCCAGGGGTCTAGATGAAAAACTGTTTTTT. It translates to CASRKPRGLDEKLFF.